This is a list of T cell receptor beta chains from one sample in a study of blood T cell repertoires in COVID-19. Using immunoSEQ multiplex PCR, the repertoire was profiled, and TCRdb retains in-frame clones only, with some absent. The table lists some 350,000 clones, about 88% of them singletons, with approximately 3% in the top ten. Sample: PBMCs or T cells enriched from blood (not recorded which). These receptors originate from a woman in her thirties who had recovered from COVID-19. The CDR3 runs from the conserved cysteine through the conserved F or W. A D gene is named only where the DNA matches it firmly. The size of a clone is reported for some rows only, either as once, few or many, or as a class for expanded clones.

d_gene: TRBD1; abundance: .; v_gene: TRBV19; j_gene: TRBJ1-2; CDR3aa: CASSYDRGYGYTF; CDR3nt: TGTGCCAGTAGTTACGACAGGGGCTATGGCTACACCTTC
d_gene: .; abundance: few; v_gene: TRBV2; j_gene: TRBJ1-1; CDR3aa: CASRGGVLVTEAFF; CDR3nt: TGTGCCAGCAGGGGAGGGGTTTTGGTCACTGAAGCTTTCTTT
d_gene: TRBD1; abundance: .; v_gene: TRBV12-3/TRBV12-4; j_gene: TRBJ1-5; CDR3aa: CASMQTGGQPQHF; CDR3nt: TGTGCCAGCATGCAGACAGGGGGACAGCCCCAGCATTTT
d_gene: TRBD2; abundance: .; v_gene: TRBV5-4; j_gene: TRBJ2-3; CDR3aa: CASSSPSGVGDTQYF; CDR3nt: TGTGCCAGCAGCTCCCCTAGCGGGGTGGGAGATACGCAGTATTTT
d_gene: TRBD2; abundance: .; v_gene: TRBV7-9; j_gene: TRBJ2-2; CDR3aa: CASSLALAGDTGELFF; CDR3nt: TGTGCCAGCAGCTTAGCCCTAGCGGGAGATACCGGGGAGCTGTTTTTT
d_gene: .; abundance: .; v_gene: TRBV7-8; j_gene: TRBJ2-3; CDR3aa: CASSLRRDADTQYF; CDR3nt: TGTGCCAGCAGCTTAAGGAGGGACGCAGATACGCAGTATTTT
d_gene: TRBD2; abundance: .; v_gene: TRBV3-1/TRBV3-2; j_gene: TRBJ2-6; CDR3aa: CASSQRLAGARSGANVLTF; CDR3nt: TGTGCCAGCAGCCAAAGACTAGCGGGAGCCCGCTCTGGGGCCAACGTCCTGACTTTC
d_gene: .; abundance: .; v_gene: TRBV4-1; j_gene: TRBJ2-1; CDR3aa: CASRVTVSSYNEQFF; CDR3nt: TGCGCCAGCAGGGTAACAGTTTCCTCCTACAATGAGCAGTTCTTC
d_gene: .; abundance: many; v_gene: TRBV6-4; j_gene: TRBJ1-2; CDR3aa: CASSVVGTDYGYTF; CDR3nt: TGTGCCAGCAGTGTGGTAGGTACAGACTATGGCTACACCTTC
d_gene: .; abundance: .; v_gene: TRBV7-8; j_gene: TRBJ1-2; CDR3aa: CASSLAGHPYGYTF; CDR3nt: TGTGCCAGCAGCTTAGCAGGACATCCCTATGGCTACACCTTC
d_gene: .; abundance: .; v_gene: TRBV5-1; j_gene: TRBJ1-4; CDR3aa: CASSLSGVLNEKLFF; CDR3nt: TGCGCCAGCAGCCTTTCAGGGGTACTTAATGAAAAACTGTTTTTT
d_gene: .; abundance: .; v_gene: TRBV15; j_gene: TRBJ2-2; CDR3aa: CATSRDRFTGELFF; CDR3nt: TGTGCCACCAGCAGAGACAGGTTCACCGGGGAGCTGTTTTTT
d_gene: TRBD1; abundance: .; v_gene: TRBV7-6; j_gene: TRBJ1-5; CDR3aa: CASSSEAGGEQPQHF; CDR3nt: TGTGCCAGCAGCTCCGAAGCAGGGGGTGAGCAGCCCCAGCATTTT
d_gene: .; abundance: .; v_gene: TRBV7-7; j_gene: TRBJ2-5; CDR3aa: CASSSGGTGKETQYF; CDR3nt: TGTGCTAGCAGCTCGGGGGGGACAGGGAAAGAGACCCAGTACTTC
d_gene: TRBD2; abundance: .; v_gene: TRBV11-2; j_gene: TRBJ2-1; CDR3aa: CASTIGLAGSNEQFF; CDR3nt: TGTGCCAGCACCATCGGACTAGCGGGGAGCAATGAGCAGTTCTTC
d_gene: .; abundance: .; v_gene: TRBV3-1/TRBV3-2; j_gene: TRBJ2-7; CDR3aa: CASSPWGVRGYEQYF; CDR3nt: TGTGCCAGCAGCCCCTGGGGGGTGCGGGGCTACGAGCAGTACTTC
d_gene: TRBD1; abundance: .; v_gene: TRBV5-1; j_gene: TRBJ2-1; CDR3aa: CASSLGTGGNEQFF; CDR3nt: TGCGCCAGCAGCTTGGGGACAGGGGGCAATGAGCAGTTCTTC
d_gene: .; abundance: .; v_gene: TRBV2; j_gene: TRBJ1-5; CDR3aa: CASDEGVSNQPQHF; CDR3nt: TGTGCCAGCGACGAAGGAGTTAGCAATCAGCCCCAGCATTTT
d_gene: .; abundance: .; v_gene: TRBV5-1; j_gene: TRBJ1-4; CDR3aa: CASSLAGVTNEKLFF; CDR3nt: TGCGCCAGCAGCTTGGCGGGGGTAACTAATGAAAAACTGTTTTTT
d_gene: .; abundance: few; v_gene: TRBV25-1; j_gene: TRBJ1-1; CDR3aa: CASSDTGSNTEAFF; CDR3nt: TGTGCCAGCAGCGATACAGGGTCCAACACTGAAGCTTTCTTT
d_gene: TRBD1; abundance: .; v_gene: TRBV10-2; j_gene: TRBJ2-7; CDR3aa: CASSKTTGGDYEQYF; CDR3nt: TGCGCCAGCAGCAAAACGACAGGGGGGGACTACGAGCAGTACTTC
d_gene: .; abundance: .; v_gene: TRBV9; j_gene: TRBJ2-3; CDR3aa: CASSPNRGDTQYF; CDR3nt: TGTGCCAGCAGCCCAAACCGGGGAGATACGCAGTATTTT